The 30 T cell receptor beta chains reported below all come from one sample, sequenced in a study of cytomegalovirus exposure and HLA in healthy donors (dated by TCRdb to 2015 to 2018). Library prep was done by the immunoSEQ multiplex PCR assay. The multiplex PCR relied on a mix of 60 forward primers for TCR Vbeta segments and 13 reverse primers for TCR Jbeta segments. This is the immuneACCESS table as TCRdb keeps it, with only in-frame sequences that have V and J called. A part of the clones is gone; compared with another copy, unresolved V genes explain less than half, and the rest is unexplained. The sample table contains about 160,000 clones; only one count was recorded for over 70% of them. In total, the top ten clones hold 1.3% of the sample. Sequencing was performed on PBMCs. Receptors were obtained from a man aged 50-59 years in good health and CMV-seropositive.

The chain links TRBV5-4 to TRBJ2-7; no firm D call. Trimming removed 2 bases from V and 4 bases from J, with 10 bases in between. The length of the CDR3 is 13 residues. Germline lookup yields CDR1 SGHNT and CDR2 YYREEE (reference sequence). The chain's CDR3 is CASSLATPYEQYF. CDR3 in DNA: TGTGCCAGCAGCTTAGCAACCCCGTACGAGCAGTACTTC.

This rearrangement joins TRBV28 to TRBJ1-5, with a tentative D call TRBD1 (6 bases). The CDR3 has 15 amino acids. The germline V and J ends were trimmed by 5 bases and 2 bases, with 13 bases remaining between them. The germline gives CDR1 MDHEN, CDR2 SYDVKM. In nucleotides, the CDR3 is TGTGCCAGCAGTGGGGGCACACAACGCAATCAGCCCCAGCATTTT. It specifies CASSGGTQRNQPQHF. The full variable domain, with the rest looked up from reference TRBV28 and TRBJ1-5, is DVKVTQSSRYLVKRTGEKVFLECVQDMDHENMFWYRQDPGLGLRLIYFSYDVKMKEKGDIPEGYSVSREKKERFSLILESASTNQTSMYLCASSGGTQRNQPQHFGDGTRLSIL.

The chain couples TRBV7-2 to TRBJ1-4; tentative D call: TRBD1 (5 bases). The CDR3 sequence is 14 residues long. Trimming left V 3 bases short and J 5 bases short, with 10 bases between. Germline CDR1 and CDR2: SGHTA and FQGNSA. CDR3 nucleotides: TGTGCCAGCAGCTTCGGGGGGGGAAATGAAAAACTGTTTTTT. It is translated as CASSFGGGNEKLFF.

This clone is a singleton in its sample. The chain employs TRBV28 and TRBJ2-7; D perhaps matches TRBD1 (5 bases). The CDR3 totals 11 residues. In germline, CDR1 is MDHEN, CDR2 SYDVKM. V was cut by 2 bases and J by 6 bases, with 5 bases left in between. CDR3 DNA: TGTGCCAGCAGTTTAGACAGCGAGCAGTACTTC. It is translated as CASSLDSEQYF.

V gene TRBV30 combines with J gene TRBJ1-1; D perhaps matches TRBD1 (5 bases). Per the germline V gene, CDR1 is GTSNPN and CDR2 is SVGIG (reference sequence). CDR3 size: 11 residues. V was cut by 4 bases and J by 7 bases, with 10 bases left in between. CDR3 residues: CAWIPGGEAFF. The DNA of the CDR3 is TGTGCCTGGATCCCGGGGGGTGAAGCTTTCTTT.

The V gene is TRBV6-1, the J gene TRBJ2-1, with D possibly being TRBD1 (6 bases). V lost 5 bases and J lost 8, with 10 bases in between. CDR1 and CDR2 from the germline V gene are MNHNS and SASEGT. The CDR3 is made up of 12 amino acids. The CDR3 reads CASSQGFDEQFF. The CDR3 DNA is TGTGCCAGCAGTCAGGGGTTCGATGAGCAGTTCTTC.

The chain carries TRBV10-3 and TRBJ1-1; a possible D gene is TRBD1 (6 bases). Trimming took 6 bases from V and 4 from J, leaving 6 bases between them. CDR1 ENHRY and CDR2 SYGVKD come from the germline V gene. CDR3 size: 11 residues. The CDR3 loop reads CAIRQGTEAFF. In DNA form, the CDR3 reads TGTGCCATCAGACAGGGCACTGAAGCTTTCTTT.

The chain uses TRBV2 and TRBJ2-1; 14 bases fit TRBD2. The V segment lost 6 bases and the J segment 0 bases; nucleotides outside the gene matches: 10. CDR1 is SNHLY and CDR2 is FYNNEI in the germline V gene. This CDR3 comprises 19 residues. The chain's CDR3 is CASSDGTSGRGSSYNEQFF. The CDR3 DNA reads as TGTGCCAGCAGCGATGGGACTAGCGGGAGAGGGAGCTCCTACAATGAGCAGTTCTTC. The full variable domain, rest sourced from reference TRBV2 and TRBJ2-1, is EPEVTQTPSHQVTQMGQEVILRCVPISNHLYFYWYRQILGQKVEFLVSFYNNEISEKSEIFDDQFSVERPDGSNFTLKIRSTKLEDSAMYFCASSDGTSGRGSSYNEQFFGPGTRLTVL.

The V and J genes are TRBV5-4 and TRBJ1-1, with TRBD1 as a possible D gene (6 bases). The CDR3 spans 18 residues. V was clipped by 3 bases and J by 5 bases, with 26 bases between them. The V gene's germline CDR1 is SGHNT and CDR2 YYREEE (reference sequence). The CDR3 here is CASSSVLGNREGRTEAFF. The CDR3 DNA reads TGTGCCAGCAGCTCCGTGTTGGGAAACAGGGAAGGGAGAACTGAAGCTTTCTTT.

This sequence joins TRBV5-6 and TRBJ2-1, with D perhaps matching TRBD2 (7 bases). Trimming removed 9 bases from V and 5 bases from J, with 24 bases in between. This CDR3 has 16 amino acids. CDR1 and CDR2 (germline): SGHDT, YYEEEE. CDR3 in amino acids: CATFELGGRGDNEQFF. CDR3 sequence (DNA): TGTGCCACCTTCGAGTTGGGGGGGCGCGGCGACAATGAGCAGTTCTTC.

The CDR3 loop is CSVRGPRLAGVETQYF. DNA for the CDR3: TGCAGCGTTAGGGGTCCGAGACTAGCGGGAGTTGAGACCCAGTACTTC. This chain links TRBV29-1 with TRBJ2-5; TRBD2 matches 12 bases. The V gene's germline CDR1 is SQVTM and CDR2 ANQGSEA. CDR3 length: 16 residues. Losses at the gene ends were 5 bases for V and 5 bases for J; bases not matched to a gene: 12.

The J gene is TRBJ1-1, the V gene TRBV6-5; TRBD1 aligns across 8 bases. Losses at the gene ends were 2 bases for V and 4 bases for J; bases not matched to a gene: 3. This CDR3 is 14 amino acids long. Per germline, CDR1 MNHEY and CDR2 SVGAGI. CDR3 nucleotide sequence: TGTGCCAGCAGTTACCAACAGGGGGGCACTGAAGCTTTCTTT. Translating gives CASSYQQGGTEAFF.

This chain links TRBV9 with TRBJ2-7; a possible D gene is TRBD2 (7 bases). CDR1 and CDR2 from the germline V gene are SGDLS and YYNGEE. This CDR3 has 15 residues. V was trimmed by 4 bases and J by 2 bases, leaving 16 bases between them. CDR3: CASSQGGGAAYEQYF. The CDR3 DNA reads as TGTGCCAGCAGCCAAGGGGGGGGAGCCGCCTACGAGCAGTACTTC.

CDR3 protein: CASSDTTYEQYF. The CDR3 coding sequence is TGTGCCAGTTCGGACACAACCTACGAGCAGTACTTC. This chain links TRBV19 with TRBJ2-7; D is possibly TRBD1 (5 bases). The CDR3 runs to 12 residues. Trimming cost V 8 bases and J 2 bases, with 10 bases left between them. CDR1 is LNHDA, CDR2 SQIVND, per germline (reference sequence).

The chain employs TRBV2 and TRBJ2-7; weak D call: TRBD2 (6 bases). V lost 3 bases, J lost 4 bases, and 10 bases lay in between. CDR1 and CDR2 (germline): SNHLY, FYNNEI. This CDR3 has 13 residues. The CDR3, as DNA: TGTGCCAGCAGTGAGGTAGGAGGGTACGAGCAGTACTTC. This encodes CASSEVGGYEQYF.

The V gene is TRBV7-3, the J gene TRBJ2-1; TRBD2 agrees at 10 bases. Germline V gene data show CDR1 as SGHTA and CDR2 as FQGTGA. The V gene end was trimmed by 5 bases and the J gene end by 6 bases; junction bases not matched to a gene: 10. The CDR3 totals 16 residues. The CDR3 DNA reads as TGTGCCAGCAGCCCACGGACTAGCGGCCTTCCCAATGAGCAGTTCTTC. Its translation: CASSPRTSGLPNEQFF.

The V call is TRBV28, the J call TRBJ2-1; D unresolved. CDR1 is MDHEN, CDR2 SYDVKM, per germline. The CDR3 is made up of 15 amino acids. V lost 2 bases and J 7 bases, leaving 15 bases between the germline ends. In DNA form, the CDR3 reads TGTGCCAGCAGTTTAAGGCTGCTTAGGAGAAATGAGCAGTTCTTC. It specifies CASSLRLLRRNEQFF.

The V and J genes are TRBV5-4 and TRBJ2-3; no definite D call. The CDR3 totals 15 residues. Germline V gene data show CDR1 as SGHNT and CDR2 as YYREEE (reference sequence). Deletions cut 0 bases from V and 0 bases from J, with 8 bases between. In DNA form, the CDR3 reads TGTGCCAGCAGCTTGGCAGTTTCTAGCACAGATACGCAGTATTTT. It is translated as CASSLAVSSTDTQYF. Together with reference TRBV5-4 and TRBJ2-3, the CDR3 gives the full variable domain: ETGVTQSPTHLIKTRGQQVTLRCSSQSGHNTVSWYQQALGQGPQFIFQYYREEENGRGNFPPRFSGLQFPNYSSELNVNALELDDSALYLCASSLAVSSTDTQYFGPGTRLTVL.

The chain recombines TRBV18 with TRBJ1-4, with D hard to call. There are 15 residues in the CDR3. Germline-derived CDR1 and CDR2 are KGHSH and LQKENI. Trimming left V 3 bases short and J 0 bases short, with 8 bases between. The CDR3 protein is CASSPYGATNEKLFF. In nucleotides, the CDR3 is TGTGCCAGCTCACCTTACGGTGCAACTAATGAAAAACTGTTTTTT.

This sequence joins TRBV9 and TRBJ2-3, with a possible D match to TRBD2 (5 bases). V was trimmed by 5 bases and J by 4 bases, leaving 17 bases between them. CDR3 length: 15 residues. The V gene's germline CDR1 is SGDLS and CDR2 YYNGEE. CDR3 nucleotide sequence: TGTGCCAGCAGTCGAGCGGAGAAACGTCCAGATACGCAGTATTTT. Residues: CASSRAEKRPDTQYF. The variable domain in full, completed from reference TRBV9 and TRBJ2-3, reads DSGVTQTPKHLITATGQRVTLRCSPRSGDLSVYWYQQSLDQGLQFLIQYYNGEERAKGNILERFSAQQFPDLHSELNLSSLELGDSALYFCASSRAEKRPDTQYFGPGTRLTVL.

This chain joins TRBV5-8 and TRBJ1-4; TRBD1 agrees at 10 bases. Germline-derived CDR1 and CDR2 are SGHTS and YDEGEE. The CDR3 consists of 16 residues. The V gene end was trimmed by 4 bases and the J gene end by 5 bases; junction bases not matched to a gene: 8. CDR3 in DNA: TGTGCCAGCAGCATAGACAGGGGGCACTTAAATGAAAAACTGTTTTTT. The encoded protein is CASSIDRGHLNEKLFF.

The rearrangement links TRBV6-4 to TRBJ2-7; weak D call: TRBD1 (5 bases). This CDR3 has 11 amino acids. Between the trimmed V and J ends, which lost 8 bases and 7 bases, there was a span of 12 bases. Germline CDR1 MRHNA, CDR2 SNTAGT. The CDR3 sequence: CASYPGLEQYF. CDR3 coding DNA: TGTGCCAGCTACCCAGGGTTGGAGCAGTACTTC.

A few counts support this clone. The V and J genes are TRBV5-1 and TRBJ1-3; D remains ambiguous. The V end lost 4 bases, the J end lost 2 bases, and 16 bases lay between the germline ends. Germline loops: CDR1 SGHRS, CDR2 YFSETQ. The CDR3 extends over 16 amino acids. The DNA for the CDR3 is TGCGCCAGCAGCAACGCCCCCCGACAAGCTGGAAACACCATATATTTT. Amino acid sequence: CASSNAPRQAGNTIYF.

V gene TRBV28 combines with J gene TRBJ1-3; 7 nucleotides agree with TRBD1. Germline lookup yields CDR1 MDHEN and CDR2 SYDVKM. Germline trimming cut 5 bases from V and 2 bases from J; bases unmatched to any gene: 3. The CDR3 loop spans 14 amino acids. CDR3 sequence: CASSKTGTGNTIYF. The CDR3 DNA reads TGTGCCAGCAGTAAGACAGGGACTGGAAACACCATATATTTT.

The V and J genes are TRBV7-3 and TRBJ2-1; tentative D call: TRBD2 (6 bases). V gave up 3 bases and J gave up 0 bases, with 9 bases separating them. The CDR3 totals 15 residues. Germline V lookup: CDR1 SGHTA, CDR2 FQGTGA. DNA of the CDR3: TGTGCCAGCAGCTTTAGCGGCAGCTCCTACAATGAGCAGTTCTTC. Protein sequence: CASSFSGSSYNEQFF.

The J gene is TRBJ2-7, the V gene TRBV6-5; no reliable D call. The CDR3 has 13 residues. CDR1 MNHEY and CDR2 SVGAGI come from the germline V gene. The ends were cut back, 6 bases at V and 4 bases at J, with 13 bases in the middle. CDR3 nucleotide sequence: TGTGCCAGCAGCCTGACGGAGACTTACGAGCAGTACTTC. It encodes CASSLTETYEQYF.

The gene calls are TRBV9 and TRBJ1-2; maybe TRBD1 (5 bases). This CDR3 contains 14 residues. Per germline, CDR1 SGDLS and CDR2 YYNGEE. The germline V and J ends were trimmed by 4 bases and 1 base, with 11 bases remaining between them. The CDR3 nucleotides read TGTGCCAGCAGCTCGGACACCCTTAACTATGGCTACACCTTC. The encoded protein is CASSSDTLNYGYTF.

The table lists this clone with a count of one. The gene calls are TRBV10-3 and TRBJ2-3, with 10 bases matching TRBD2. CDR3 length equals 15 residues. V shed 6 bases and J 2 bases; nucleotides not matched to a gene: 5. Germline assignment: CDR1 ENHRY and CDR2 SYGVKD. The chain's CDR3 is CAIRRTSGPTDTQYF. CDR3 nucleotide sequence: TGTGCCATCAGGAGGACTAGCGGACCCACAGATACGCAGTATTTT.

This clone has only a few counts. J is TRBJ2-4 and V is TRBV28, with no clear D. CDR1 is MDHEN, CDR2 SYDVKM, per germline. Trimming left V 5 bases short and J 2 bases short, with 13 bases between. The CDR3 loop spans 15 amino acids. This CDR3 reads CASSPYGSPKNIQYF. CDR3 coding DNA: TGTGCCAGCAGTCCATACGGGTCCCCCAAAAACATTCAGTACTTC.

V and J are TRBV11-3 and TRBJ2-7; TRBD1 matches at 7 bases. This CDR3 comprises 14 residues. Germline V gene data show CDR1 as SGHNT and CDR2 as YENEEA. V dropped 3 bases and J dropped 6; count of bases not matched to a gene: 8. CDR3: CASSLRGTATEQYF. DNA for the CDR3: TGTGCCAGCAGCTTGAGAGGGACAGCTACCGAGCAGTACTTC. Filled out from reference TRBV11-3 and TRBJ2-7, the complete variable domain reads EAGVVQSPRYKIIEKKQPVAFWCNPISGHNTLYWYLQNLGQGPELLIRYENEEAVDDSQLPKDRFSAERLKGVDSTLKIQPAELGDSAVYLCASSLRGTATEQYFGPGTRLTVT.